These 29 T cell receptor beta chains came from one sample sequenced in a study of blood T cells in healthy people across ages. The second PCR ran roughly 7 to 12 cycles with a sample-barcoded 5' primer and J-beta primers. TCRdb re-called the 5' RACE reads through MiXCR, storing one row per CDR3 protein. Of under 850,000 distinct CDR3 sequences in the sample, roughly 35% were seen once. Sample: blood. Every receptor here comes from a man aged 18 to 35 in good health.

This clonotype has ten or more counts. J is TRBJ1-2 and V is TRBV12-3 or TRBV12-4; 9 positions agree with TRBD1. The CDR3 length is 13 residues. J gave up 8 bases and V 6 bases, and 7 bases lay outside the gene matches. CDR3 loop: CASSSWTGEGYTF. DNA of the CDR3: TGTGCCAGCAGCTCGTGGACAGGGGAGGGCTACACCTTC.

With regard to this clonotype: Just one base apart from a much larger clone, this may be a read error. The CDR3 is CASSLNTPYELYF. CDR3 DNA: TGTGCCAGCAGCTTAAATACGCCCTACGAGCTGTACTTC. The chain carries TRBV7-2 and TRBJ2-7; D is unresolved. Germline V gene lookup returns CDR1 SGHTA and CDR2 FQGNSA. This CDR3 is 13 amino acids long.

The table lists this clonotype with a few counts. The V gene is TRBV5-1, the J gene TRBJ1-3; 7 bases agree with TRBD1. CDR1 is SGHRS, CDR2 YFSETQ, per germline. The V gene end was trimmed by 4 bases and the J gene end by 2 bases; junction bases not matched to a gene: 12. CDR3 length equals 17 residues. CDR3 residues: CASSLQPRGTAGNTIYF. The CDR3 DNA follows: TGCGCCAGCAGCCTACAACCCCGAGGGACAGCTGGAAACACCATATATTTT.

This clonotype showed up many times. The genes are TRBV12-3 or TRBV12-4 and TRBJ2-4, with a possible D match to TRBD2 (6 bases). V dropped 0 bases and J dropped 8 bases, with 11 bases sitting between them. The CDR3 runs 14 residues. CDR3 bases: TGTGCCAGCAGTTTAGCTCCGGGGGTAGACATTCAGTACTTC. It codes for CASSLAPGVDIQYF.

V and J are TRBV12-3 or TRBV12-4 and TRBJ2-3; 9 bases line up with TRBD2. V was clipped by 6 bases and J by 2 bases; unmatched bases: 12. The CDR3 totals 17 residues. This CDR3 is CASSPLPLAGTTDTQYF. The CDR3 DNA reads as TGTGCCAGCAGCCCACTTCCTCTAGCGGGGACCACAGATACGCAGTATTTT.

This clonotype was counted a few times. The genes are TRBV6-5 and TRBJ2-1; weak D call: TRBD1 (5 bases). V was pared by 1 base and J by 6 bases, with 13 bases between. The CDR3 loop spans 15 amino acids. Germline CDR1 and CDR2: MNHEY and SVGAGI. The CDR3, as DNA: TGTGCCAGCAGTTACTTGGCAGGGTACGGCAATGAGCAGTTCTTC. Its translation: CASSYLAGYGNEQFF.

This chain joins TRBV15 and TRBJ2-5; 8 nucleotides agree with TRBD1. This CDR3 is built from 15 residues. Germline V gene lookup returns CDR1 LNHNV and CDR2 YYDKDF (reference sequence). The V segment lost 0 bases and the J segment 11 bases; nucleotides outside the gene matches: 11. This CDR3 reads CATSRDRRQGNEQYF. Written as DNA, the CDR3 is TGTGCCACCAGCAGAGATCGGAGACAGGGGAATGAGCAGTACTTC.

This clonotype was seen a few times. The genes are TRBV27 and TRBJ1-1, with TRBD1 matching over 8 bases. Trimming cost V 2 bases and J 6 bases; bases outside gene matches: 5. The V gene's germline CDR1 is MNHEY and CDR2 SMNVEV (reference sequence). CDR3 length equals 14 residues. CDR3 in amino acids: CASSLPGTGAEAFF. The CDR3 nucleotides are TGTGCCAGCAGTTTACCGGGGACAGGCGCTGAAGCTTTCTTT.

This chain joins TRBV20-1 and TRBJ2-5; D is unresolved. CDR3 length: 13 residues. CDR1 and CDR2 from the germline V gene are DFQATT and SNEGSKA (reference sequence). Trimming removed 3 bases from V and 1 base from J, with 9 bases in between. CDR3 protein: CSASRWGQETQYF. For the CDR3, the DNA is TGCAGTGCTAGTAGGTGGGGCCAAGAGACCCAGTACTTC.

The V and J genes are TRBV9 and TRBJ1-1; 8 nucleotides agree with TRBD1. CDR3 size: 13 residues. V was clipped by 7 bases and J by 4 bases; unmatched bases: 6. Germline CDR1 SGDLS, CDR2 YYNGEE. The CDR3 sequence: CASGAGTGTEAFF. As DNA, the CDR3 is TGTGCCAGCGGCGCCGGGACAGGCACTGAAGCTTTCTTT.

The CDR3: CASSPDRSREQYF. As DNA, the CDR3 is TGTGCCAGCAGTCCGGACAGGTCTCGCGAGCAGTACTTC. The chain links TRBV12-3 or TRBV12-4 to TRBJ2-7, with TRBD1 matching 7 bases. The CDR3 length is 13 residues. Losses at the gene ends were 5 bases for V and 6 bases for J; bases not matched to a gene: 7.

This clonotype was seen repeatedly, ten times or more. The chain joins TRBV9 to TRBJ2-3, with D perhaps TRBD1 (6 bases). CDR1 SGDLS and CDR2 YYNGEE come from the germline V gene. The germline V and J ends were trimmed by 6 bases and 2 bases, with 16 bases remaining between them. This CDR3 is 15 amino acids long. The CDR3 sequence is CASTGRRGITDTQYF. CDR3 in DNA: TGTGCCAGCACCGGCCGAAGGGGGATCACAGATACGCAGTATTTT.

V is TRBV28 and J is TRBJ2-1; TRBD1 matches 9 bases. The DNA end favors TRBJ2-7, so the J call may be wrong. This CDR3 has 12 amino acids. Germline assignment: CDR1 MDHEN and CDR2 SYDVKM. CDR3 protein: CATAGQGNEQYF. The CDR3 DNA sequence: TGTGCCACCGCGGGACAGGGCAATGAGCAGTACTTC.

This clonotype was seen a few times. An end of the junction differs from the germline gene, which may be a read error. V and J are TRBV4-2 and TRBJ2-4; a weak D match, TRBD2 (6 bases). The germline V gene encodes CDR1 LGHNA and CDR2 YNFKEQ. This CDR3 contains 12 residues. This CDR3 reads CASSHDPGLIHF. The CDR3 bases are TGTGCCAGCAGCCACGACCCGGGACTGATACACTTC.

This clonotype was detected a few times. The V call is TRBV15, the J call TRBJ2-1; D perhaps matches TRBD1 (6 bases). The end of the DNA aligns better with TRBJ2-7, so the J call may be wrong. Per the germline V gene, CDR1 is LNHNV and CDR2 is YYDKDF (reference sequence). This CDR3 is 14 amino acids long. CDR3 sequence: CATAQGSSYNEQYF. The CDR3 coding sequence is TGTGCCACCGCCCAGGGGAGCTCCTACAATGAGCAGTACTTC.

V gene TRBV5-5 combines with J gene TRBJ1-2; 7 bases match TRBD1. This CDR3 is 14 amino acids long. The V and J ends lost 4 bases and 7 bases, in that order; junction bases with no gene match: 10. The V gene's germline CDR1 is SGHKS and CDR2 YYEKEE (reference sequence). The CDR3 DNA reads TGTGCCAGCAGCCTACCGGACAGGTTAATTGGCTACACCTTC. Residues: CASSLPDRLIGYTF.

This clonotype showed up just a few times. The CDR3 sequence: CASGSDRANTGELFF. The CDR3 DNA reads TGTGCTAGTGGTTCGGACAGGGCGAACACCGGGGAGCTGTTTTTT. The chain uses TRBV12-5 and TRBJ2-2; TRBD1 matches 8 bases. The CDR3 totals 15 residues. The V gene end was trimmed by 4 bases and the J gene end by 0 bases; junction bases not matched to a gene: 1. Germline CDR1 LGHNT, CDR2 FRNRAP.

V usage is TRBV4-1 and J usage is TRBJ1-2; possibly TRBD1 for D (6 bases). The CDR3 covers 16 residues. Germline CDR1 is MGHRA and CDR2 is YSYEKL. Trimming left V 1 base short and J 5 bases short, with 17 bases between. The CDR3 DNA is TGCGCCAGCAGCCAAGGGACAGTCCTGATGATATATGGCTACACCTTC. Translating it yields CASSQGTVLMIYGYTF.

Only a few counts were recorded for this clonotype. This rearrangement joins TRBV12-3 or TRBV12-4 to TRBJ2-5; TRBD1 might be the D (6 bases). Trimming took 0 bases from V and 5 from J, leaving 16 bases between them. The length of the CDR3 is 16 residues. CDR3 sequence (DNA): TGTGCCAGCAGTTTAGCCGGGACACGCTCGTTTGAGACCCAGTACTTC. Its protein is CASSLAGTRSFETQYF.

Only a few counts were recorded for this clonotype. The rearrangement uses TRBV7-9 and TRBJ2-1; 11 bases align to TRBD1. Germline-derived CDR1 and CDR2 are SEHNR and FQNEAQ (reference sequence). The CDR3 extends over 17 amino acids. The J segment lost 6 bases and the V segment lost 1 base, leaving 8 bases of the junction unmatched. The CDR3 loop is CASSLGRTGGASNEQFF. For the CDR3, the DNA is TGTGCCAGCAGCTTAGGGAGGACAGGGGGCGCGAGCAATGAGCAGTTCTTC.

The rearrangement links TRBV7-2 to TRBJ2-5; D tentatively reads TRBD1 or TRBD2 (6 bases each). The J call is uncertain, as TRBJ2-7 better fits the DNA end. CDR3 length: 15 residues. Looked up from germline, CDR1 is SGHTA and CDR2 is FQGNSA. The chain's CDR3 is CASSPDGGPNYEQYF. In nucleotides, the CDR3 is TGTGCCAGCAGCCCCGACGGGGGCCCTAACTACGAGCAGTACTTC.

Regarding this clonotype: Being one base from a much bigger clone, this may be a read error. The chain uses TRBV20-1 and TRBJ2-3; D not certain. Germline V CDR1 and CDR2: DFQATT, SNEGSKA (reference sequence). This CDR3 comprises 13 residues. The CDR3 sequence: CSARQSYTDMQYF. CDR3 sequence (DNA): TGCAGTGCTAGACAGAGTTACACAGATATGCAGTATTTT.

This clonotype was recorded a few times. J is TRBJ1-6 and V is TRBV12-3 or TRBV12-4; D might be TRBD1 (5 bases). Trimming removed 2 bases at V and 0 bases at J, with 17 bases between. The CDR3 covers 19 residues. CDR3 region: CASSLLGRARSSYNSPLHF. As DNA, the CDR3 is TGTGCCAGCAGTTTACTGGGCAGGGCAAGGAGCTCCTATAATTCACCCCTCCACTTT.

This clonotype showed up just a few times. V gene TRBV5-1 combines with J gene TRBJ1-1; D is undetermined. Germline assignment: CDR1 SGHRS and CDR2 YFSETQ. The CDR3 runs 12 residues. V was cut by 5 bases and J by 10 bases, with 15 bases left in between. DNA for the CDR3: TGCGCCAGCAGTTCTGGAAGCCGCGGAGCTTTCTTT. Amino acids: CASSSGSRGAFF.

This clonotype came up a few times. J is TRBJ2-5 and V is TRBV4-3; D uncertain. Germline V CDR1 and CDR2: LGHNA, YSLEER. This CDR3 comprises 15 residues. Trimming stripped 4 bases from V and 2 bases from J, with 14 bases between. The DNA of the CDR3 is TGCGCCAGCAGCCCCGGCGGATTCCTGCAAGAGACCCAGTACTTC. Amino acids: CASSPGGFLQETQYF.

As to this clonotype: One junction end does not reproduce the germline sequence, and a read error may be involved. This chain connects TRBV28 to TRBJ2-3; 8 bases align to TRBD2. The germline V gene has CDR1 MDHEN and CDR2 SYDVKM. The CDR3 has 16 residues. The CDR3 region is CANSSFSGGKTDTQYF. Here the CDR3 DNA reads TGTGCCAACAGTTCTTTTTCGGGGGGGAAAACAGATACGCAGTATTTT.

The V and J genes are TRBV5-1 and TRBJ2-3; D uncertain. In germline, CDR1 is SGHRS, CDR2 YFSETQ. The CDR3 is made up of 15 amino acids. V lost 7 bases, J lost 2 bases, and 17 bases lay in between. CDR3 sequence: CASSKAGLLTDTQYF. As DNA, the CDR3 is TGCGCCAGCTCGAAGGCAGGCTTACTCACAGATACGCAGTATTTT.

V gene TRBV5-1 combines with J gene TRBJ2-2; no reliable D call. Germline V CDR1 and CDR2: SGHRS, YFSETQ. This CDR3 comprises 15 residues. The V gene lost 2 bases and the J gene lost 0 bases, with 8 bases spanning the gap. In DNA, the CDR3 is TGCGCCAGCAGCTTTACAGAATCGAACACCGGGGAGCTGTTTTTT. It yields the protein CASSFTESNTGELFF.

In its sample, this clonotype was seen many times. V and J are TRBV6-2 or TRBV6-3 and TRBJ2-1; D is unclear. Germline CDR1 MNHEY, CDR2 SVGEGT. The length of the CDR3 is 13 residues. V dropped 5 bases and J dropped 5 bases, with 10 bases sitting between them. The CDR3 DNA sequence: TGTGCCAGCAGTAACAGTATAAACAATGAGCAGTTCTTC. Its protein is CASSNSINNEQFF.